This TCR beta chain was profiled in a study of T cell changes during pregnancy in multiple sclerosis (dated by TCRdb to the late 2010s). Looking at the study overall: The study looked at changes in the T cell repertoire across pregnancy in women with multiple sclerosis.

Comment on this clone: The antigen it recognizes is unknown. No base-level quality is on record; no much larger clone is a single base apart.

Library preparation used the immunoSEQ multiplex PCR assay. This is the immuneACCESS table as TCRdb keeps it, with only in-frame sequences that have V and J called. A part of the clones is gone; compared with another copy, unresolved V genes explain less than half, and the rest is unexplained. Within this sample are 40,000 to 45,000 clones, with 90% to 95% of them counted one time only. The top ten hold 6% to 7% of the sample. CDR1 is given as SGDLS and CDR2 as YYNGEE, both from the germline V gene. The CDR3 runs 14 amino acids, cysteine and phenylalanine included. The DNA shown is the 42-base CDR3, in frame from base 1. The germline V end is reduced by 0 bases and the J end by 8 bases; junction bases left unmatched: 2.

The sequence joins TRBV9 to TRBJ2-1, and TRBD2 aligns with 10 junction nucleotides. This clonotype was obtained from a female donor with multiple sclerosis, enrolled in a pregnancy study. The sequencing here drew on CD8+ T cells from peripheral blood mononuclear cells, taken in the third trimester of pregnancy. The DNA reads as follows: TGTGCCAGCAGCGTAGAAACTAGCGGGGATGAGCAGTTCTTC. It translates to CASSVETSGDEQFF.